This T cell receptor beta chain was identified during a study of Ad26.COV2.S vaccination and SARS-CoV-2 variants. Study-wide points: Breadth measured for non-spike TCRs was similar across vaccine and placebo recipients. After vaccination, substantial breadth of spike-specific CD8+ and CD4+ responses was reported.

TCRdb's copy holds only in-frame clones and misses some; the assay was immunoSEQ multiplex PCR. Seen here are around 340,000 clones, about 89% observed once, and the top ten hold around 4.5%. For this clone: Its target is not known.

This CDR3 has 14 residues. V lost 1 base and J 3 bases, leaving 9 bases between the germline ends. Germline values: CDR1 SGHTA, CDR2 FQGNSA. Treatment meaning: 15 to 20 received Ad26.COV2.S at low or high dose, single or two shots; a few received placebo; per-sample allocation not given. Each sample was drawn 63 days after the first injection (of vaccine or placebo). In Boston, an adult donor aged 18-55 years took part. Specimen: peripheral blood, collected in a trial of Ad26.COV2.S vaccine versus placebo. This TCR was recovered from a person aged 18-65 years who received the Ad26.COV2.S COVID-19 vaccine or a placebo. The rearrangement links TRBV7-2 to TRBJ1-1, with D possibly being TRBD1 (6 bases). The CDR3 reads CASSLGGHYTEAFF. CDR3 nucleotides: TGTGCCAGCAGCTTAGGGGGACATTACACTGAAGCTTTCTTT.